Below, one TCR beta chain is given with its context. The data belong to a study of T-cell reconstitution after alpha-beta-depleted transplantation in children. Preparation of the TCRbeta library was carried out with unique molecular identifiers. Via MiXCR, TCRdb re-called the PCR reads, giving one row per CDR3 protein. This sample has about 500,000 distinct CDR3 sequences, with less than 35% found just once. Germline CDR1 reads DFQATT; CDR2 reads SNEGSKA (reference sequence). V lost 3 bases to trimming and J lost 8 bases, with 7 bases between them. The CDR3 runs to 10 residues. The rearrangement joins TRBV20-1 to TRBJ1-2; D not resolved. The TCR comes from a human donor who donated a stem cell graft to a child with aplastic anemia. This material consisted of PBMCs from the stem cell graft donor, taken from the stem cell graft. The CDR3 DNA is TGCAGTGCTAGGGCCGAAGGCTACACCTTC. It codes for CSARAEGYTF.